Presented here are 6 T cell receptor beta chains from one specimen sequenced in a study of CD8 T cells in Susac syndrome. RNA in amounts of about 0.45 to 1 ug was reverse transcribed with random hexamers. TCRdb reprocessed the immunoSEQ multiplex PCR reads via MiXCR and lists one record per CDR3 protein. The profile shows about 190,000 distinct CDR3 sequences, approximately 93% of them singletons. The specimen sequenced was CD4+ T cells from PBMCs. The source is a human donor in good health.

This rearrangement joins TRBV9 to TRBJ1-1, with no clear D. CDR3 length: 14 residues. The germline V gene encodes CDR1 SGDLS and CDR2 YYNGEE. Trimming removed 6 bases at V and 3 bases at J, with 15 bases between. The CDR3 DNA reads as TGTGCCAGCACCCCCGGCCTCCTAGACACTGAAGCTTTCTTT. Its translation is CASTPGLLDTEAFF.

The V gene is TRBV4-3, the J gene TRBJ2-5, with no clear D. CDR3 length equals 13 residues. V lost 4 bases and J 4 bases, leaving 10 bases between the germline ends. Per germline, CDR1 LGHNA and CDR2 YSLEER. The CDR3 loop is CASSPVWGETQYF. CDR3 nucleotides: TGCGCCAGCAGCCCCGTGTGGGGAGAGACCCAGTACTTC.

The chain joins TRBV6-2 or TRBV6-3 to TRBJ2-6; D uncertain. The CDR3 totals 18 residues. V was shortened by 6 bases and J by 0 bases, with 18 bases between the two germline ends. CDR1 and CDR2 (germline): MNHEY, SVGEGT. CDR3 sequence reads: CASSPSEVLISGANVLTF. Here the CDR3 DNA reads TGTGCCAGCAGCCCCTCTGAGGTCCTAATCTCTGGGGCCAACGTCCTGACTTTC.

The chain has TRBV4-1 and TRBJ1-6; D ambiguous. The CDR3 extends over 15 amino acids. Per germline, CDR1 MGHRA and CDR2 YSYEKL. V was pared by 1 base and J by 4 bases, with 8 bases between. CDR3 bases: TGCGCCAGCAGCCAAGGCAGAAATTATAATTCACCCCTCCACTTT. This encodes CASSQGRNYNSPLHF.

The chain employs TRBV2 and TRBJ2-3; D unresolved. Trimming took 6 bases from V and 0 from J, leaving 19 bases between them. Germline assignment: CDR1 SNHLY and CDR2 FYNNEI. The length of the CDR3 is 17 residues. The CDR3 sequence: CASSAPLYGSSTDTQYF. For the CDR3, the DNA is TGTGCCAGCAGCGCCCCTCTGTACGGCTCTAGCACAGATACGCAGTATTTT.

The chain joins TRBV30 to TRBJ1-4; TRBD1 matches 8 bases. The junction had 12 bases not matched to a gene; V was cut back by 7 bases and J by 5 bases. Germline loops: CDR1 GTSNPN, CDR2 SVGIG (reference sequence). The length of the CDR3 is 15 residues. The CDR3 DNA sequence: TGTGCCTCCTCCCCCGGGACAGGTTACAATGAAAAACTGTTTTTT. The encoded protein is CASSPGTGYNEKLFF.